This is a list of T cell receptor beta chains from one sample in a study of T-cell reconstitution after alpha-beta-depleted transplantation in children. TCRdb redid the calling of the PCR reads with MiXCR, one entry per CDR3 protein. The repertoire holds about 120,000 distinct CDR3 sequences, 23% seen once, with about 10% in the top ten. This specimen consisted of PBMCs, mostly from graft donor cells, obtained 180 days after TCRalphabeta/CD19-depleted stem cell transplant. The receptors here all came from a male patient aged 2-9 years who had a stem cell transplant for chronic granulomatous disease, so the T cells may come from the graft donor. The CDR3 runs from the conserved cysteine through the conserved F or W.

TRBV19	TRBJ2-1	CASSQSGSSYNEQFF
TRBV5-1	TRBJ2-4	CASSQVPAGGNIQYF
TRBV12-3/TRBV12-4	TRBJ2-7	CASSPDRVGEQYF
TRBV6-5	TRBJ2-1	CASSYGGVAYNEQFF
TRBV28	TRBJ2-3	CASSRQGSTDTQYF
TRBV7-2	TRBJ2-6	CASSPVGANVLTF
TRBV5-1	TRBJ2-1	CASRPTSGSIYNEQFF
TRBV5-1	TRBJ2-7	CASSLGVGSYEQYF
TRBV21-1	TRBJ1-2	CASSPRTGGPYGYTF
TRBV18	TRBJ2-7	CASSPQTGDYEQYF
TRBV12-3/TRBV12-4	TRBJ2-4	CASSFFGDPKNIQYF
TRBV28	TRBJ2-6	CASTSGDRVSSGANVLTF
TRBV29-1	TRBJ2-1	CSVGTKNEQFF
TRBV11-2	TRBJ2-2	CASSFRGAGELFF
TRBV7-9	TRBJ2-3	CASSPQKPRQGGTQYF
TRBV20-1	TRBJ2-1	CSARDGDRGLNEQFF
TRBV12-3/TRBV12-4	TRBJ2-1	CASTSLAGDINNEQFF
TRBV12-3/TRBV12-4	TRBJ2-1	CASSSGLGGEQFF
TRBV7-2	TRBJ2-3	CASSFMGGLTTDTQYF
TRBV12-3/TRBV12-4	TRBJ1-3	CASSLKGNTIYF
TRBV29-1	TRBJ1-3	CSGGSGNTIYF
TRBV7-9	TRBJ2-2	CASSSTPTGENGELFF
TRBV10-1	TRBJ2-3	CASSGSTGTSGVTDTQYF
TRBV4-3	TRBJ2-7	CASSHLGGEQYF
TRBV9	TRBJ2-1	CASTPGGSSYNEQFF
TRBV18	TRBJ2-7	CASSPMPGYEQYF
TRBV10-3	TRBJ2-7	CAISGSEGRGSHEQYF
TRBV29-1	TRBJ2-5	CSVETNQETQYF
TRBV6-1	TRBJ1-5	CASSRLLGQPQHF
TRBV11-2	TRBJ2-3	CASSLKGSGRLGSPDTQYF
TRBV20-1	TRBJ2-1	CSASLALSYNEQFF
TRBV20-1	TRBJ2-2	CSARDYRGQDGELFF
TRBV28	TRBJ2-5	CASSLPFRDRGVSGRETQYF
TRBV29-1	TRBJ2-4	CSVEGGAKNIQYF
TRBV7-9	TRBJ1-2	CASSYGTTVGYTF
TRBV20-1	TRBJ1-1	CSGQPLGGNTEAFF
TRBV7-2	TRBJ2-2	CASSLALTNTGELFF
TRBV10-3	TRBJ2-1	CAISAPGLEQFF
TRBV15	TRBJ2-2	CATSRDHEPGLAANTGELFF
TRBV6-6	TRBJ2-1	CASKGLANNEQFF
TRBV20-1	TRBJ2-7	CSARISSGYEQYF
TRBV29-1	TRBJ2-7	CSVESRGSYEQYF
TRBV7-2	TRBJ2-2	CASSLDRAGELFF
TRBV4-2	TRBJ2-4	CASSQDREGLPPNIQYF
TRBV5-5	TRBJ1-5	CASSFLDRDNQPQHF
TRBV4-3	TRBJ1-2	CASSHIPLGAYGYTF
TRBV5-1	TRBJ2-7	CASSLYRGSEQYF
TRBV28	TRBJ2-1	CASSSGQTSNEQFF
TRBV29-1	TRBJ1-1	CSGRDRGRTYTEAFF
TRBV15	TRBJ2-7	CATSRARGGEQYF
TRBV18	TRBJ1-2	CASSPVWGQGDYGYTF
TRBV20-1	TRBJ2-1	CSATTGTSGINEQFF
TRBV12-3/TRBV12-4	TRBJ1-6	CASSLGRKPLHF
TRBV5-5	TRBJ2-5	CASSVLGGPETQYF
TRBV7-2	TRBJ2-1	CASSLVPSAGGSEQFF
TRBV29-1	TRBJ2-3	CSVGLGAYTDTQYF
TRBV29-1	TRBJ1-1	CSVFTLATEAFF
TRBV4-2	TRBJ2-1	CASSSLAGGWNEQFF
TRBV20-1	TRBJ2-7	CSAGEGSRPYEQYF
TRBV27	TRBJ2-7	CASSSHLTGRNEQYF